The 9 T cell receptor beta chains in this list originate from one sample, sequenced in a study of T cell responses to AZD1222 COVID-19 vaccine. Repertoires were generated with immunoSEQ multiplex PCR, while TCRdb's copy carries only in-frame clones and drops some. The data show 120,000 to 150,000 clones, 89% seen once. The sequencing here drew on peripheral blood, taken on day 0 of AZD1222 vaccination. These receptors were collected from an adult in good health.

The chain is built from TRBV5-4 and TRBJ1-2; maybe TRBD1 (6 bases). Germline lookup yields CDR1 SGHNT and CDR2 YYREEE (reference sequence). Trimming pared 3 bases from V and 7 bases from J, leaving 19 bases between. This CDR3 region has 15 residues. CDR3 nucleotides: TGTGCCAGCAGCTCCGGGACCGGCAGGGGATTTGGCTACACCTTC. Protein: CASSSGTGRGFGYTF.

This clone was picked up a small number of times. The chain has TRBV28 and TRBJ1-1; possible D gene TRBD1, 5 bases. V lost 3 bases and J lost 7, with 15 bases in between. Germline V gives CDR1 MDHEN, CDR2 SYDVKM. This CDR3 is 14 amino acids long. In DNA, the CDR3 is TGTGCCAGCAGTTTTCCAAGGACACCCTATGAAGCTTTCTTT. It translates to CASSFPRTPYEAFF.

V gene TRBV7-2 combines with J gene TRBJ1-2; D uncertain. Trimming took off 1 base at V and 4 bases at J, with 7 bases between the two ends. Germline values: CDR1 SGHTA, CDR2 FQGNSA. The CDR3 contains 13 residues. The CDR3 here is CASSLDRSYGYTF. The DNA for the CDR3 is TGTGCCAGCAGCTTAGATCGGTCCTATGGCTACACCTTC.

The chain carries TRBV18 and TRBJ1-4; no clear D. Germline-derived CDR1 and CDR2 are KGHSH and LQKENI. The ends were cut back, 6 bases at V and 4 bases at J, with 15 bases in the middle. This CDR3 is 15 amino acids long. The CDR3 region is CASSREWALNEKLFF. The CDR3 DNA reads TGTGCCAGCTCCCGTGAATGGGCTCTTAATGAAAAACTGTTTTTT.

V usage is TRBV18 and J usage is TRBJ1-2; tentative D call: TRBD1 (5 bases). Germline lookup yields CDR1 KGHSH and CDR2 LQKENI. This CDR3 spans 13 amino acids. Trimming stripped 3 bases from V and 0 bases from J, with 5 bases between. This CDR3 is CASSPTANYGYTF. The CDR3 region has the DNA TGTGCCAGCTCACCGACAGCTAACTATGGCTACACCTTC.

This chain joins TRBV19 and TRBJ1-2, with D perhaps TRBD1 (5 bases). The CDR3 length is 14 residues. Germline lookup yields CDR1 LNHDA and CDR2 SQIVND (reference sequence). V was clipped by 4 bases and J by 8 bases, with 17 bases between them. CDR3 amino acids: CASSTPGAAGGYTF. The DNA of the CDR3 is TGTGCCAGTAGTACCCCCGGGGCCGCGGGGGGCTACACCTTC.

On this clone: The sample contains more than one DNA sequence encoding this CDR3. The V gene is TRBV4-1, the J gene TRBJ1-3, with D unclear. The germline V gene has CDR1 MGHRA and CDR2 YSYEKL. Trimming took 1 base from V and 0 from J, leaving 7 bases between them. CDR3 size: 15 residues. The chain's CDR3 is CASSQVWSSGNTIYF. DNA of the CDR3: TGCGCCAGCAGCCAAGTCTGGAGCTCTGGAAACACCATATATTTT.

The chain joins TRBV5-1 to TRBJ2-3; D call uncertain. Trimming removed 4 bases from V and 6 bases from J, with 9 bases in between. CDR1 is SGHRS, CDR2 YFSETQ, per germline. CDR3 length: 12 residues. CDR3 sequence (DNA): TGCGCCAGCAGCGCCTCTATGGATACGCAGTATTTT. Translated, it gives CASSASMDTQYF.

CDR3 nucleotides: TGTGCCACCAGCAGAGATTGGAGGGCAGCGGGTGGCTACACCTTC. Amino acids: CATSRDWRAAGGYTF. This sequence joins TRBV15 and TRBJ1-2, with D unclear. The CDR3 covers 15 residues. The germline gives CDR1 LNHNV, CDR2 YYDKDF (reference sequence). V gave up 0 bases and J gave up 7 bases, with 15 bases separating them. Full variable domain (missing parts from reference TRBV15 and TRBJ1-2): DAMVIQNPRYQVTQFGKPVTLSCSQTLNHNVMYWYQQKSSQAPKLLFHYYDKDFNNEADTPDNFQSRRPNTSFCFLDIRSPGLGDTAMYLCATSRDWRAAGGYTFGSGTRLTVV.